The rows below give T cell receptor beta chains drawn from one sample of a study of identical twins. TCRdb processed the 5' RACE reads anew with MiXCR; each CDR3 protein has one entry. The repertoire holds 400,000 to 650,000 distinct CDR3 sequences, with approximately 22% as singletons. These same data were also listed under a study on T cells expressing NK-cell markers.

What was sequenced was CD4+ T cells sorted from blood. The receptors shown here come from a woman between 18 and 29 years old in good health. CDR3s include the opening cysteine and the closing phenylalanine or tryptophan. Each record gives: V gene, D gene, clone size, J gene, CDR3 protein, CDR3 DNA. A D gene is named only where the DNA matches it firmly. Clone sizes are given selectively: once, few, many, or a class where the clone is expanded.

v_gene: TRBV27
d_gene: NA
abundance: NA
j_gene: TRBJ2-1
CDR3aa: CASSGRGHNEQFF
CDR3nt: TGTGCCAGCAGCGGGCGGGGGCACAATGAGCAGTTCTTC

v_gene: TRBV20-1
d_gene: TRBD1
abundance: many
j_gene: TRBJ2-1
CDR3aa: CSASRGQGYNEQFF
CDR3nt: TGCAGTGCATCAAGGGGACAGGGTTACAATGAGCAGTTCTTC

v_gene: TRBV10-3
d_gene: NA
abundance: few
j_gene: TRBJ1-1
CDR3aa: CAISERGWAEAFF
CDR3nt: TGTGCCATCAGTGAGCGAGGCTGGGCTGAAGCTTTCTTT

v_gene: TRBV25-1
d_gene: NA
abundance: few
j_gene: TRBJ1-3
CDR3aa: CASSELVYSSGNTIYF
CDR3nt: TGTGCCAGCAGTGAATTGGTATACAGCTCTGGAAACACCATATATTTT

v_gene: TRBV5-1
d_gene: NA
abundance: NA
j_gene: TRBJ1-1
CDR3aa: CASSYGDHRENTEAFF
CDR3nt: TGCGCCAGCAGCTACGGAGACCACAGGGAGAACACTGAAGCTTTCTTT

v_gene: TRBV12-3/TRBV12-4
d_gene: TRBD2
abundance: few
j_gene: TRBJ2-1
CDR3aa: CASSLRGRLAGDNEQFF
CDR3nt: TGTGCCAGCAGTTTAAGGGGGCGGCTAGCGGGAGACAATGAGCAGTTCTTC

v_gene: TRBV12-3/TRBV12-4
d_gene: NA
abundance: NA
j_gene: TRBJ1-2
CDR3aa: CAGKSTSYGYTF
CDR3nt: TGTGCCGGGAAGTCGACAAGCTATGGCTACACCTTC

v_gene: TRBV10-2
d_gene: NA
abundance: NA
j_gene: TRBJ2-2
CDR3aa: CASSVSVAGELFF
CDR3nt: TGCGCCAGCAGTGTATCGGTAGCCGGGGAGCTGTTTTTT

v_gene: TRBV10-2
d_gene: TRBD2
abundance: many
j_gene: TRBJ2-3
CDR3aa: CASRGLAGGTDTQYF
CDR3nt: TGCGCCAGCCGGGGACTAGCGGGAGGCACAGATACGCAGTATTTT

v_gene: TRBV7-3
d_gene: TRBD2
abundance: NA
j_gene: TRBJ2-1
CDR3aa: CASSTGLARDEQFF
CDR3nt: TGTGCCAGCAGCACGGGACTAGCCAGGGATGAGCAGTTCTTC

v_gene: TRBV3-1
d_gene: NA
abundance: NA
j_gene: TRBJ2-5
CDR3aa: CASSRQLGETQYF
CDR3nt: TGTGCCAGCAGCCGACAACTCGGGGAGACCCAGTACTTC